The present TCR beta chain was sequenced within a study of cytomegalovirus exposure and HLA in healthy donors. Overall study: Unique TCRs numbering about 87 million, obtained from HLA-typed donors, made up an early data release. Membership in the Caucasian-associated ancestry cluster was found for around 85% of around 380 genotyped donors.

Notes on the study in general: A later look showed TCR association rates differing by HLA locus, highest for DRB1 and lowest for HLA-C.

On this clone: The antigen is unknown.

V was pared by 10 bases and J by 1 base, with 16 bases between. CDR1 PRHDT and CDR2 FYEKMQ come from the germline V gene (reference sequence). The CDR3 has 15 amino acids. Both 60 Vbeta primers and 13 Jbeta primers went into the PCR. The data were produced by immunoSEQ multiplex PCR, yet TCRdb's version contains in-frame clones alone and is incomplete. The sample contains about 110,000 clones, roughly 80% of which appear only once. The receptor was derived from a young man in good health and CMV-seropositive. This chain links TRBV13 with TRBJ2-2; D may be TRBD2 (7 bases). Sequences were obtained from PBMCs. CDR3 loop: CATTRGAWNTGELFF. In DNA, the CDR3 is TGTGCCACGACACGGGGGGCCTGGAACACCGGGGAGCTGTTTTTT.